Sequencing of this TCR beta chain was carried out in a study of T cell responses to AZD1222 COVID-19 vaccine. Study-wide results and limits: Targeting of unmutated variant regions was reportedly seen in nearly half of spike-specific TCRs.

Regarding this clone: The antigen is not known. The junction and the germline gene differ at one end; a read error may be behind it.

This CDR3 spans 13 amino acids. Per the germline V gene, CDR1 is LGHDT and CDR2 is YNNKEL (reference sequence). The method was immunoSEQ multiplex PCR; TCRdb's version includes in-frame clones alone and lacks a portion of them. The sample consists of fewer than 130,000 clones, 81% of them appearing once. The sample in question was peripheral blood, obtained on day 0 of AZD1222 vaccination. This receptor was identified in an adult in good health. The J gene is TRBJ1-2, the V gene TRBV3-1 (or the pseudogene TRBV3-2), with 9 bases fitting TRBD1. Here the CDR3 DNA reads TGTGCCAGCACCCAACAGGGGGCTGGTGGCTACACCTTC. Translation: CASTQQGAGGYTF.